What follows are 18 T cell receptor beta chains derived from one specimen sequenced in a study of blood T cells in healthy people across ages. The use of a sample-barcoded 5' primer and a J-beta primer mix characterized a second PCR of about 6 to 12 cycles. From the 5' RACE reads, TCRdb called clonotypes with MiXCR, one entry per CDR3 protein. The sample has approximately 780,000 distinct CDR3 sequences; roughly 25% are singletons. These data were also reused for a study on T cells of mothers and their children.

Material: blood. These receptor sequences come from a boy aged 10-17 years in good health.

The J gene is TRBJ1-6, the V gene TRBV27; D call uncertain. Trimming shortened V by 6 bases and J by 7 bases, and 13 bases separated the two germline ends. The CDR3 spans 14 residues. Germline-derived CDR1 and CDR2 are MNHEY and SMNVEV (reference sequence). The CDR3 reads CASRTPGLNSPLHF. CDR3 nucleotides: TGTGCCAGCAGGACTCCGGGGTTGAATTCACCCCTCCACTTT.

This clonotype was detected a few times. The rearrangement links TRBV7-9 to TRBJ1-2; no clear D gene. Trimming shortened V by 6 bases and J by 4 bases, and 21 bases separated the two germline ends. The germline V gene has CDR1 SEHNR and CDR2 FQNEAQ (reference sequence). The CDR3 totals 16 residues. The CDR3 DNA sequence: TGTGCCAGCAGGCCCCCGGGGTTGGCTTTCTTCTATGGCTACACCTTC. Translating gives CASRPPGLAFFYGYTF.

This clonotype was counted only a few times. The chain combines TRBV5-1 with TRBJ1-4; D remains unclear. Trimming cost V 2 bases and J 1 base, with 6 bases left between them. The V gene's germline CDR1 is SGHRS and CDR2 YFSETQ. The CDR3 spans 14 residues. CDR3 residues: CASSFSITNEKLFF. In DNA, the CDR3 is TGCGCCAGCAGCTTTAGCATAACTAATGAAAAACTGTTTTTT.

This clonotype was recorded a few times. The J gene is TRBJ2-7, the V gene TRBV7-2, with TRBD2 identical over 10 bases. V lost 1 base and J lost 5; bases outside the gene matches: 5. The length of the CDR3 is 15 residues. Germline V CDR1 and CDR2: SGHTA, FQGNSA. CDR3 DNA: TGTGCCAGCAGCTTAGAAGCGGGGGGGCGAAACGAGCAGTACTTC. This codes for CASSLEAGGRNEQYF.

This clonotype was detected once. The CDR3 loop reads CASSLGFQEVEQFF. CDR3 sequence (DNA): TGTGCCAGCTCACTGGGGTTTCAGGAGGTTGAGCAGTTCTTC. This chain links TRBV18 with TRBJ2-1; possible D gene TRBD2, 5 bases. CDR3 length: 14 amino acids. Per germline, CDR1 KGHSH and CDR2 LQKENI. V lost 4 bases and J lost 9, with 16 bases in between.

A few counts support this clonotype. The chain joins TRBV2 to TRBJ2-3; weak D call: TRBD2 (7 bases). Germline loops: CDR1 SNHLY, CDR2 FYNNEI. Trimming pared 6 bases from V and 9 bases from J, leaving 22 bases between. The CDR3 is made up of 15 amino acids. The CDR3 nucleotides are TGTGCCAGCAGGGGACAACTAGCGACGACGGAAACGCAGTATTTT. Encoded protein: CASRGQLATTETQYF.

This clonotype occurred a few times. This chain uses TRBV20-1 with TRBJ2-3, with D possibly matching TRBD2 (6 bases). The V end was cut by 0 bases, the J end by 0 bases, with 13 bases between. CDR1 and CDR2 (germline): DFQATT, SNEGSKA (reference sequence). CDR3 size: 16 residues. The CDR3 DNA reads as TGCAGTGCTAGAGATCCCGCGGGGAGGAGCACAGATACGCAGTATTTT. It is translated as CSARDPAGRSTDTQYF.

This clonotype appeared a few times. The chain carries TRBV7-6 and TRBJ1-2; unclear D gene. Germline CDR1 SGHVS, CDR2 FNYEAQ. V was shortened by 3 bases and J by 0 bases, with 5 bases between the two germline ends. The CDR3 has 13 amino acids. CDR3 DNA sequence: TGTGCCAGCAGCTTCGACACTAACTATGGCTACACCTTC. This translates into CASSFDTNYGYTF.

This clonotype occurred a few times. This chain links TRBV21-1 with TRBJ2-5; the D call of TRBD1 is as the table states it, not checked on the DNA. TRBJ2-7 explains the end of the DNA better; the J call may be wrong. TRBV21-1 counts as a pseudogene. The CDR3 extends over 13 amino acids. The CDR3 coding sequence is TGTGCCACCCGAAGGGACCGCGTCCGCGAGCAGTACTTC. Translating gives CATRRDRVREQYF.

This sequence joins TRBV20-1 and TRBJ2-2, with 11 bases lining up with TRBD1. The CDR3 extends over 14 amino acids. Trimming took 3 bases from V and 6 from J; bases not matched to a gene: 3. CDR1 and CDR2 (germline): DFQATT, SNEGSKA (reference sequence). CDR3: CSARRGQGAGELFF. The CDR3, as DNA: TGCAGTGCTAGGAGGGGACAGGGGGCCGGGGAGCTGTTTTTT.

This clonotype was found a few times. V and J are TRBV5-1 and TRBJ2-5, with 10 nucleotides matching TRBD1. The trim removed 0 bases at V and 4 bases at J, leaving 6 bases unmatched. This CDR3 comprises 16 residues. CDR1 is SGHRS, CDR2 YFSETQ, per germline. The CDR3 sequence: CASSLGGTGAGETQYF. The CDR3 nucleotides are TGCGCCAGCAGCTTGGGCGGGACAGGGGCCGGAGAGACCCAGTACTTC.

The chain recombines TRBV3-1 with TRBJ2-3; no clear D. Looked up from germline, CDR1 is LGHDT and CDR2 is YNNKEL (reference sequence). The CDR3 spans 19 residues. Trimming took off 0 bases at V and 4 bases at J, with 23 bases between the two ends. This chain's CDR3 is CASSQDRFLSSSIADTQYF. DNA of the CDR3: TGTGCCAGCAGCCAAGATCGGTTCTTGTCGAGCTCTATCGCAGATACGCAGTATTTT.

CDR3 DNA sequence: TGCAGTGCTAGAACGTCAGGAGATACGCAGTATTTT. It is translated as CSARTSGDTQYF. The chain recombines TRBV20-1 with TRBJ2-3; D not certain. Per germline, CDR1 DFQATT and CDR2 SNEGSKA (reference sequence). V was pared by 2 bases and J by 5 bases, with 8 bases between. The CDR3 length is 12 residues.

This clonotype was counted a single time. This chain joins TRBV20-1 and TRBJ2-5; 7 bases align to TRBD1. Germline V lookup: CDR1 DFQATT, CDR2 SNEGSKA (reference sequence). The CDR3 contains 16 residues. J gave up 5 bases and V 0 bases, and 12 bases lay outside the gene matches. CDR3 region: CSARDKPGQWGETQYF. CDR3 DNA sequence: TGCAGTGCTAGAGATAAACCGGGACAGTGGGGGGAGACCCAGTACTTC.

The CDR3 spells CASSLGGRVPGELFF. The CDR3 DNA sequence: TGTGCCAGCAGTTTAGGAGGCAGGGTGCCCGGGGAGCTGTTTTTT. This sequence joins TRBV12-3 or TRBV12-4 and TRBJ2-2; a weak D match, TRBD1 (5 bases). This CDR3 is built from 15 residues. V gave up 1 base and J gave up 6 bases, with 12 bases separating them.

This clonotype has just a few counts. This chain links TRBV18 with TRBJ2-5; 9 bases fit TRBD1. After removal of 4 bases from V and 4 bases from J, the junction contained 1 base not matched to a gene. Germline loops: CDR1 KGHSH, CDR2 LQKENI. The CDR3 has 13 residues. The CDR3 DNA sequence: TGTGCCAGCTCACTACAGGGGGCAGAGACCCAGTACTTC. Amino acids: CASSLQGAETQYF.

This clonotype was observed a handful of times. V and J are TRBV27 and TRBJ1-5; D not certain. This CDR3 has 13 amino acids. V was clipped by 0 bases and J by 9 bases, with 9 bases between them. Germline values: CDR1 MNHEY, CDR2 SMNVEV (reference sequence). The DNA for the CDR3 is TGTGCCAGCAGTTTATCGGAGGAGGGGCCCCAGCATTTT. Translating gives CASSLSEEGPQHF.

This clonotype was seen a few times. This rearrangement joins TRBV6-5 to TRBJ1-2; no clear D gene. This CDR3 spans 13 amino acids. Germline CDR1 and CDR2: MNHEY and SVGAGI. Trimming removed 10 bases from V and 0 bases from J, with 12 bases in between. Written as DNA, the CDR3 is TGTGCCACCACGCGGGCAGCTAACTATGGCTACACCTTC. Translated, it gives CATTRAANYGYTF.